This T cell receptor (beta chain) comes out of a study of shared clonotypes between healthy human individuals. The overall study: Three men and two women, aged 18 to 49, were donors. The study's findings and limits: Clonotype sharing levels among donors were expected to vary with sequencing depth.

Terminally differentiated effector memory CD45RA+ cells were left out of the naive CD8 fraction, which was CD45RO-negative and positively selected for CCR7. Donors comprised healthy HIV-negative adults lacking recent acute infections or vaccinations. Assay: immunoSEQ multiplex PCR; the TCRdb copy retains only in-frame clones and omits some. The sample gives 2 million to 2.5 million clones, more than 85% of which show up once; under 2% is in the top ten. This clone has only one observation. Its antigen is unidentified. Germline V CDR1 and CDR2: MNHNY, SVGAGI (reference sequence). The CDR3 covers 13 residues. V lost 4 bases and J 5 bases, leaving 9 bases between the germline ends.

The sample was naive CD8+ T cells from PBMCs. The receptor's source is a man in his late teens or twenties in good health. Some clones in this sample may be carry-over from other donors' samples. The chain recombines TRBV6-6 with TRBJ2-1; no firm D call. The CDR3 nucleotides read TGTGCCAGCAGTTCCCTCCTCGACAATGAGCAGTTCTTC. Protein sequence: CASSSLLDNEQFF.